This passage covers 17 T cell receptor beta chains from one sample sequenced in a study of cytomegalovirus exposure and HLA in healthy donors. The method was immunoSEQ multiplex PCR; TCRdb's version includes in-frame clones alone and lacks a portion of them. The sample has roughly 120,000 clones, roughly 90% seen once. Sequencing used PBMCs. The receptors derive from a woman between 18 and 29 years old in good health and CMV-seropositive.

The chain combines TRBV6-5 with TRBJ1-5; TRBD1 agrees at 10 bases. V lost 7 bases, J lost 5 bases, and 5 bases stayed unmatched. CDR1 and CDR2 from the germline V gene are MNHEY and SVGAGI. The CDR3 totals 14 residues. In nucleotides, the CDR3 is TGTGCCAGCACTAGGACAGGGGGGGATCAGCCCCAGCATTTT. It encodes CASTRTGGDQPQHF.

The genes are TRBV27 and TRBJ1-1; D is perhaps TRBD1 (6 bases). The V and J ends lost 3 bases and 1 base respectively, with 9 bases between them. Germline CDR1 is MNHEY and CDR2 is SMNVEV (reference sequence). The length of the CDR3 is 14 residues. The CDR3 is CASSFTGRNTEAFF. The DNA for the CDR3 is TGTGCCAGCAGTTTTACAGGGAGGAACACTGAAGCTTTCTTT.

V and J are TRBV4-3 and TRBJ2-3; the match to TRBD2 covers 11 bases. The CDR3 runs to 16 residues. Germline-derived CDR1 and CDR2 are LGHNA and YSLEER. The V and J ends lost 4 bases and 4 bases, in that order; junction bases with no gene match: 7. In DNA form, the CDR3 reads TGCGCCAGCAGCCTCTCACTAGCGGGAGAGGCAGATACGCAGTATTTT. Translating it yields CASSLSLAGEADTQYF.

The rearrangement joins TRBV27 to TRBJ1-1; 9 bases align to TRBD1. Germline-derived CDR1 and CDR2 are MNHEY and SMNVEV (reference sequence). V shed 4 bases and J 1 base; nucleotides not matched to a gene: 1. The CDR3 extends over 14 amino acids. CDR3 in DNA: TGTGCCAGCAGTTCGACAGGGGGGAACACTGAAGCTTTCTTT. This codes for CASSSTGGNTEAFF.

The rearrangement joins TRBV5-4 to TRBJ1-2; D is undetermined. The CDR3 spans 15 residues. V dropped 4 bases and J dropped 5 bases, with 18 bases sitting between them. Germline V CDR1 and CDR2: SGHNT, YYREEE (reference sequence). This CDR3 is CASSPGRTHGYGYTF. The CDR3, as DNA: TGTGCCAGCAGCCCGGGCCGGACTCATGGGTATGGCTACACCTTC.

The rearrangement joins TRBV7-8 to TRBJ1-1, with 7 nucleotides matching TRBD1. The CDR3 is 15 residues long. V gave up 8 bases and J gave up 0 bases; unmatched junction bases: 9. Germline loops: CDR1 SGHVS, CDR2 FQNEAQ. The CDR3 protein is CASGTDLWLNTEAFF. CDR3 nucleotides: TGTGCCAGCGGGACAGACCTTTGGTTGAACACTGAAGCTTTCTTT.

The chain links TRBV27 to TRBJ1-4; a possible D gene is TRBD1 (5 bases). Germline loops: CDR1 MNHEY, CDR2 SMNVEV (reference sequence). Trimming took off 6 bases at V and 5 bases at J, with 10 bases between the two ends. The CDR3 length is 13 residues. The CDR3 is CASSPRGNEKLFF. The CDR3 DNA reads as TGTGCCAGCAGCCCCCGGGGGAATGAAAAACTGTTTTTT.

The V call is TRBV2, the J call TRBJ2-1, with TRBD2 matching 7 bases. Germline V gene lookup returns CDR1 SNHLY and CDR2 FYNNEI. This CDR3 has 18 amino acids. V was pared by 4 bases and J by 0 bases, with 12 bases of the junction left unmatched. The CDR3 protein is CASSVFRSGASSYNEQFF. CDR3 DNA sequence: TGTGCCAGCAGTGTGTTCCGGAGCGGGGCCAGCTCCTACAATGAGCAGTTCTTC.

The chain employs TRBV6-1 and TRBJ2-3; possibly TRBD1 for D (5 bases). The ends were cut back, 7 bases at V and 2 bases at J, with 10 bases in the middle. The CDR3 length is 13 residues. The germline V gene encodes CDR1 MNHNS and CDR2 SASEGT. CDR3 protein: CASNTGSTDTQYF. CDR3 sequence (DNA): TGTGCCAGCAACACAGGATCCACAGATACGCAGTATTTT.

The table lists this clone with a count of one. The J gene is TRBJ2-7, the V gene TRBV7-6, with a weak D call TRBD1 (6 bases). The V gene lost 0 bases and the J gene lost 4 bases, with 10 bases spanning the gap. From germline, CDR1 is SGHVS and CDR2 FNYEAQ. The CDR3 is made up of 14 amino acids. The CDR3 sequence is CASSLAGAGYEQYF. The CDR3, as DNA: TGTGCCAGCAGCTTAGCGGGGGCAGGGTACGAGCAGTACTTC.

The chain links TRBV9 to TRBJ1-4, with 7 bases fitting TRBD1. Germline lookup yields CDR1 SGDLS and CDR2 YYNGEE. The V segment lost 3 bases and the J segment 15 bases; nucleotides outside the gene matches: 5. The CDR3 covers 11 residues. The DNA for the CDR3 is TGTGCCAGCAGCGCAGGGGACAGATTGTTTTTT. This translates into CASSAGDRLFF.

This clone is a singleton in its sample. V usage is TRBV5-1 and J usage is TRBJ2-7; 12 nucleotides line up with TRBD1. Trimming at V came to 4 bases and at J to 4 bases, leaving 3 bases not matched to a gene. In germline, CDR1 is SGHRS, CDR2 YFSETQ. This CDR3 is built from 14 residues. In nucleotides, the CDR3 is TGCGCCAGCAGCCCGGGACAGGGGGCGTACGAGCAGTACTTC. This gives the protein CASSPGQGAYEQYF.

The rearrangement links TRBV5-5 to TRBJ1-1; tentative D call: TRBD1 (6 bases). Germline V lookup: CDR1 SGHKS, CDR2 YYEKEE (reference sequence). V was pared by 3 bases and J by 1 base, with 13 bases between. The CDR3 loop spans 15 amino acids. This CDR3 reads CASSSTRGWNTEAFF. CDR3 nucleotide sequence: TGTGCCAGCAGCTCTACTAGGGGGTGGAACACTGAAGCTTTCTTT.

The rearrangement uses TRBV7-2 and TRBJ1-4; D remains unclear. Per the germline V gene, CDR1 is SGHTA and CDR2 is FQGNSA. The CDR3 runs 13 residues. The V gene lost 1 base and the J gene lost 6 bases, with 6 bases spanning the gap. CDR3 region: CASSLVADEKLFF. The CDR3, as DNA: TGTGCCAGCAGCTTAGTGGCAGATGAAAAACTGTTTTTT.

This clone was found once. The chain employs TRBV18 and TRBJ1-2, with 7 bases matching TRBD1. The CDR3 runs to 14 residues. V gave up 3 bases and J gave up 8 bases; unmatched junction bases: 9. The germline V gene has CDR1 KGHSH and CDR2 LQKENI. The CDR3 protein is CASSPDRASFGYTF. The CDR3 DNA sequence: TGTGCCAGCTCACCCGACAGGGCGAGCTTCGGCTACACCTTC.

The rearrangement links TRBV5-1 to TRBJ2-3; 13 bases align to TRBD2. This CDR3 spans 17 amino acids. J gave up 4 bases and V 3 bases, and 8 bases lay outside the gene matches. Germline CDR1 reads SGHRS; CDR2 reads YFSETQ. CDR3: CASSSRTSGGNPDTQYF. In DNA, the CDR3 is TGCGCCAGCAGCTCGCGGACTAGCGGGGGAAACCCAGATACGCAGTATTTT.

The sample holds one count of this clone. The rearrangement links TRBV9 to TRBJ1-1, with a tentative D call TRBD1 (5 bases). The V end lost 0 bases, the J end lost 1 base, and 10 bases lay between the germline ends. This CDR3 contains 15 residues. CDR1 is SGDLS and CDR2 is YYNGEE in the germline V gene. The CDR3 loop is CASSVASRENTEAFF. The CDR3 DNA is TGTGCCAGCAGCGTAGCGAGCAGGGAGAACACTGAAGCTTTCTTT. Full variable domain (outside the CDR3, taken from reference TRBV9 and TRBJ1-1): DSGVTQTPKHLITATGQRVTLRCSPRSGDLSVYWYQQSLDQGLQFLIQYYNGEERAKGNILERFSAQQFPDLHSELNLSSLELGDSALYFCASSVASRENTEAFFGQGTRLTVV.